This T cell receptor (beta chain) was captured in a study of regulatory T cells in long-lasting Graves disease. This clonotype occurred many times. Researchers made TCR beta libraries by using iRepertoire HTBI primers and running Arm-PCR on CDR3 regions. Via MiXCR, TCRdb re-called the multiplex PCR reads, giving one row per CDR3 protein. The sample gives around 450,000 distinct CDR3 sequences, 20% to 25% of which show up once; around 7% is in the top ten. Noted time point: persistent/refractory GD, antithyroid drugs over 5 years with positive TRAb. Scientists built the TCR library using RNA that was extracted from PBMCs. From germline, CDR1 is ENHRY and CDR2 SYGVKD. The V gene end was trimmed by 2 bases and the J gene end by 1 base; junction bases not matched to a gene: 7. The CDR3 is 17 residues long.

The source material was peripheral blood mononuclear cells (PBMCs), sampled when the disease was refractory, from a patient treated with antithyroid drugs. This receptor was obtained from a female donor with Graves disease. The rearrangement joins TRBV10-3 to TRBJ1-2, with 10 positions matching TRBD1. CDR3 amino acids: CAISEIRGTGVNYGYTF. As DNA, the CDR3 is TGTGCCATCAGTGAGATCAGAGGGACAGGGGTTAACTATGGCTACACCTTC.